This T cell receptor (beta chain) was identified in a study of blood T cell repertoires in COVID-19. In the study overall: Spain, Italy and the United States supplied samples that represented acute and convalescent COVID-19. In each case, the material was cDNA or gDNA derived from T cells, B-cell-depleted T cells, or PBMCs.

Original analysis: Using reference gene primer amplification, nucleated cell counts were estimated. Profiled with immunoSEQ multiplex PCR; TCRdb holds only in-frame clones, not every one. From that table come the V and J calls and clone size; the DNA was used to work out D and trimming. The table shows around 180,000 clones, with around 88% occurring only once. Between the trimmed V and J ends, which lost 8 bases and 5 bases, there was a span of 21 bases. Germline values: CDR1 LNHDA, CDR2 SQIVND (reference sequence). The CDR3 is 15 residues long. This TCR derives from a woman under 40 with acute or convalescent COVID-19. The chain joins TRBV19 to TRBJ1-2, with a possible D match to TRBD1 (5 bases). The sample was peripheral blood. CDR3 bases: TGTGCCAGTCCTGTGGGGCCCTTAAATGGTTATGGCTACACCTTC. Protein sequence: CASPVGPLNGYGYTF. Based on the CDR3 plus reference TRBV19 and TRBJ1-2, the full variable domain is DGGITQSPKYLFRKEGQNVTLSCEQNLNHDAMYWYRQDPGQGLRLIYYSQIVNDFQKGDIAEGYSVSREKKESFPLTVTSAQKNPTAFYLCASPVGPLNGYGYTFGSGTRLTVV.